Detailed here is one T cell receptor beta chain. Its specificity is unknown. Germline is not matched at one junction end, which may reflect a read error. This sample was taken from a study of T cell responses to AZD1222 COVID-19 vaccine. The study, taken as a whole, reports: Close to half of all spike-specific TCRs reportedly target regions of the variants that are unmutated. Most donors were white British and more were female, and clonal diversity was possibly underestimated.

Germline V gene data show CDR1 as SSHAT and CDR2 as FNYEAQ (reference sequence). The CDR3 has 13 residues. Profiling relied on immunoSEQ multiplex PCR, and the TCRdb table lists in-frame clones only, not all of them. This repertoire shows about 92,000 clones, roughly 88% found once; its top ten account for approximately 21%. The chain is built from TRBV7-7 and TRBJ2-1; D gene unclear. This sequence was found in an adult in good health. The sequences come from peripheral blood, collected on day 0 of AZD1222 vaccination. The DNA for the CDR3 is TGTGCTAGCAGCTTAGGGCTAGACTATGAGCAGTTCTTC. Amino acid sequence: CASSLGLDYEQFF.